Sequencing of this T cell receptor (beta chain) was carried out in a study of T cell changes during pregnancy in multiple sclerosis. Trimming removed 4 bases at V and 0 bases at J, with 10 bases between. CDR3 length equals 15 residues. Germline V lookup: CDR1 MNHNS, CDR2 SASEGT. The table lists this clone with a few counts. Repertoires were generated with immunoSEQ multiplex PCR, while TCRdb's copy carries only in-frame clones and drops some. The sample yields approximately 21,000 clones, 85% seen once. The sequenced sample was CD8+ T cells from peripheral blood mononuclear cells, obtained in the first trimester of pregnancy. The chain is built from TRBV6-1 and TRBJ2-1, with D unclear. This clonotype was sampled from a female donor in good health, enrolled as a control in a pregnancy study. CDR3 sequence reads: CASSVSDDSYNEQFF. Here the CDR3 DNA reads TGTGCCAGCAGTGTCTCAGATGACTCCTACAATGAGCAGTTCTTC.